In its sample, the clone carrying this T cell receptor (beta chain) was seen a few times. Its antigen is unknown. Sorting of CD4+ naive, central memory, regulatory and stem cell-like memory cells was performed via CD45RO/CCR7/CD25/CD127/CD95/CD27. cDNA synthesis used the whole RNA isolate, giving expressed TCRB sequences. Data came from immunoSEQ multiplex PCR; TCRdb stores just in-frame clones and leaves some out. Found here are some 250,000 clones, 11% to 15% of them singletons; the top ten hold approximately 0.021%. The CDR3 is 12 residues long. V lost 7 bases and J lost 4; bases outside the gene matches: 6. CDR1 is SQVTM and CDR2 is ANQGSEA in the germline V gene. This specimen belongs to a study of beta chain features in type 1 diabetes. Study-level results: Researchers report that Type 1 diabetes patients had moderately but significantly shorter TCRB CDR3s across all four CD4+ subsets. Researchers reported that naive, central memory and Treg TCRB repertoires appeared more similar in patients than in healthy donors.

The chain employs TRBV29-1 and TRBJ2-5; 7 nucleotides match TRBD2. Sample: naive CD4+ T cells from blood. The receptor was derived from a man aged 25 to 40 with type 1 diabetes. The CDR3 loop reads CSARPSGETQYF. CDR3 bases: TGCAGCGCCCGACCTAGCGGAGAGACCCAGTACTTC.